One sample yielded the 15 T cell receptor beta chains listed below, sequenced in a study of siplizumab effects on memory and regulatory T cells. Produced via immunoSEQ multiplex PCR; TCRdb's table is partial and in-frame only. The sample carries about 100,000 clones, 75% to 95% recorded once. Sequencing was carried out using CD4+ T cells sorted from blood. The receptor set was obtained from a human donor in good health.

The chain couples TRBV19 to TRBJ1-4; 11 bases are a match to TRBD1. The CDR3 extends over 14 amino acids. Per the germline V gene, CDR1 is LNHDA and CDR2 is SQIVND (reference sequence). V lost 7 bases to trimming and J lost 7 bases; unmatched junction nucleotides: 5. This CDR3 reads CASTGGQGGEKLFF. CDR3 DNA sequence: TGTGCCAGTACTGGGGGACAGGGGGGTGAAAAACTGTTTTTT.

The CDR3 DNA reads as TGTGCCACTAGGGACAGGGCGGATCAGCCCCAGCATTTT. Amino acids: CATRDRADQPQHF. The rearrangement joins TRBV19 to TRBJ1-5; 9 bases align to TRBD1. The length of the CDR3 is 13 residues. Germline CDR1 reads LNHDA; CDR2 reads SQIVND (reference sequence). V trimming: 10 bases; J trimming: 5 bases; junction bases outside the gene matches: 6.

V gene TRBV2 combines with J gene TRBJ1-6, with D possibly matching TRBD1 (6 bases). The CDR3 consists of 13 residues. Germline CDR1 and CDR2: SNHLY and FYNNEI. Trimming took off 8 bases at V and 7 bases at J, with 12 bases between the two ends. CDR3 in DNA: TGTGCCAGCCCCCCGGACAGAAATTCACCCCTCCACTTT. This codes for CASPPDRNSPLHF.

This rearrangement joins TRBV28 to TRBJ1-2; no clear D. This CDR3 contains 14 residues. Trimming stripped 7 bases from V and 3 bases from J, with 15 bases between. The germline V gene has CDR1 MDHEN and CDR2 SYDVKM. CDR3 sequence: CASTLPGEYYGYTF. The CDR3 DNA follows: TGTGCCAGCACCCTACCGGGAGAGTACTATGGCTACACCTTC.

V is TRBV7-8 and J is TRBJ1-1; tentative D call: TRBD1 (5 bases). The V and J ends lost 0 bases and 6 bases respectively, with 5 bases between them. The CDR3 has 12 residues. Germline CDR1 reads SGHVS; CDR2 reads FQNEAQ. The CDR3 bases are TGTGCCAGCAGCTTAGCGGGGGCTGAAGCTTTCTTT. Protein sequence: CASSLAGAEAFF. Complete variable domain (other parts from reference TRBV7-8 and TRBJ1-1): GAGVSQSPRYKVAKRGQDVALRCDPISGHVSLFWYQQALGQGPEFLTYFQNEAQLDKSGLPSDRFFAERPEGSVSTLKIQRTQQEDSAVYLCASSLAGAEAFFGQGTRLTVV.

V and J are TRBV6-4 and TRBJ1-2, with a weak D call TRBD1 (5 bases). Looked up from germline, CDR1 is MRHNA and CDR2 is SNTAGT. The CDR3 spans 12 residues. Trimming cost V 6 bases and J 4 bases, with 9 bases left between them. The CDR3 nucleotides read TGTGCCAGCAGGGTGGGGGGCTATGGCTACACCTTC. The encoded protein is CASRVGGYGYTF.

The rearrangement joins TRBV27 to TRBJ2-3; no clear D gene. The CDR3 has 14 amino acids. V lost 3 bases to trimming and J lost 3 bases, with 10 bases between them. Germline V gives CDR1 MNHEY, CDR2 SMNVEV (reference sequence). The DNA for the CDR3 is TGTGCCAGCAGTTTCAAACCCCATACAGATACGCAGTATTTT. This sequence encodes CASSFKPHTDTQYF.

This clone was counted a single time. This sequence joins TRBV6-6 and TRBJ1-1; no clear D. With 2 bases removed from V and 0 bases from J, the gap between germline ends came to 7 bases. In germline, CDR1 is MNHNY, CDR2 SVGAGI (reference sequence). This CDR3 has 14 residues. CDR3 sequence: CASSYGQVNTEAFF. The CDR3 region has the DNA TGTGCCAGCAGTTACGGGCAGGTGAACACTGAAGCTTTCTTT.

V usage is TRBV29-1 and J usage is TRBJ1-1; no firm D call. CDR1 SQVTM and CDR2 ANQGSEA come from the germline V gene. The CDR3 contains 16 residues. Trimming cost V 0 bases and J 0 bases, with 14 bases left between them. CDR3: CSVEDHGRLMNTEAFF. The CDR3 nucleotides are TGCAGCGTTGAAGATCACGGCAGGTTAATGAACACTGAAGCTTTCTTT.

This chain connects TRBV7-2 to TRBJ2-3; D is possibly TRBD2 (5 bases). This CDR3 is 14 amino acids long. Germline CDR1 and CDR2: SGHTA and FQGNSA. V shed 6 bases and J shed 1 base, with 11 bases lying between them. This CDR3 is CASRVGSRTDTQYF. CDR3 bases: TGTGCCAGCAGAGTAGGGAGCCGCACAGATACGCAGTATTTT.

The chain couples TRBV18 to TRBJ2-3; no definite D call. In germline, CDR1 is KGHSH, CDR2 LQKENI. The V end was cut by 4 bases, the J end by 3 bases, with 8 bases between. The CDR3 extends over 13 amino acids. CDR3 region: CASSRVGTDTQYF. The CDR3 bases are TGTGCCAGCTCACGGGTCGGTACAGATACGCAGTATTTT.

This rearrangement joins TRBV29-1 to TRBJ2-5, with 8 bases aligning to TRBD2. This CDR3 contains 13 residues. V lost 8 bases and J lost 5; bases outside the gene matches: 10. Germline V gene lookup returns CDR1 SQVTM and CDR2 ANQGSEA. CDR3 loop: CSFAGGREETQYF. CDR3 bases: TGCAGCTTCGCGGGGGGCCGGGAGGAGACCCAGTACTTC. The full variable domain, completed using reference TRBV29-1 and TRBJ2-5, is SAVISQKPSRDICQRGTSLTIQCQVDSQVTMMFWYRQQPGQSLTLIATANQGSEATYESGFVIDKFPISRPNLTFSTLTVSNMSPEDSSIYLCSFAGGREETQYFGPGTRLLVL.

This clone occurred a few times. The V call is TRBV20-1, the J call TRBJ1-1, with D tentatively TRBD1 (5 bases). CDR1 DFQATT and CDR2 SNEGSKA come from the germline V gene (reference sequence). The CDR3 runs to 11 residues. Trimming pared 5 bases from V and 4 bases from J, leaving 8 bases between. The CDR3 reads CSAGRGTEAFF. CDR3 DNA sequence: TGCAGTGCTGGGAGGGGCACTGAAGCTTTCTTT.

CDR3 sequence (DNA): TGTGCCAGCAGTCAGACTAGCGGGAGCTCCTACGAGCAGTACTTC. This encodes CASSQTSGSSYEQYF. J is TRBJ2-7 and V is TRBV6-1; 12 bases line up with TRBD2. The ends lost 5 bases at V and 0 bases at J; junction bases unmatched: 2. CDR3 length: 15 residues. The germline V gene has CDR1 MNHNS and CDR2 SASEGT.

This clone was seen once. V and J are TRBV5-1 and TRBJ1-6; 9 nucleotides match TRBD1. CDR3 length: 17 amino acids. Germline loops: CDR1 SGHRS, CDR2 YFSETQ. V shed 4 bases, J shed 1 base, and the junction held 6 bases outside the gene matches. The CDR3 here is CASSKDRGASYNSPLHF. The DNA for the CDR3 is TGCGCCAGCAGCAAAGACAGGGGGGCGTCCTATAATTCACCCCTCCACTTT.